The 13 T cell receptor beta chains given below trace back to one sample, sequenced in a study of T cell changes during pregnancy in multiple sclerosis. Method: immunoSEQ multiplex PCR; TCRdb's copy keeps in-frame clones and lacks some. The profile shows about 40,000 clones, about 87% of them singletons. The specimen was CD4+ T cells from peripheral blood mononuclear cells, collected in the second trimester of pregnancy. These receptor sequences come from a female donor with multiple sclerosis, enrolled in a pregnancy study.

This clone was seen a handful of times. The chain is built from TRBV19 and TRBJ1-5, with 8 bases that match TRBD1. Losses at the gene ends were 3 bases for V and 7 bases for J; bases not matched to a gene: 5. The CDR3 length is 14 residues. Germline lookup yields CDR1 LNHDA and CDR2 SQIVND (reference sequence). As DNA, the CDR3 is TGTGCCAGTAGTATCCGGACAGGGAAACAGCCCCAGCATTTT. Translated: CASSIRTGKQPQHF.

The chain is built from TRBV11-3 and TRBJ2-5, with 8 bases that match TRBD2. The CDR3 is 14 residues long. Germline loops: CDR1 SGHNT, CDR2 YENEEA. Trimming took 5 bases from V and 5 from J; bases not matched to a gene: 7. DNA of the CDR3: TGTGCCAGCAGCCCCGGGGGGGTCCAGGAGACCCAGTACTTC. It is translated as CASSPGGVQETQYF.

This chain joins TRBV25-1 and TRBJ1-2; 7 bases are a match to TRBD1. The CDR3 extends over 14 amino acids. The V gene end was trimmed by 0 bases and the J gene end by 5 bases; junction bases not matched to a gene: 3. The germline V gene has CDR1 MGHDK and CDR2 SYGVNS. The DNA of the CDR3 is TGTGCCAGCAGTGAATATGGGACAGAATATGGCTACACCTTC. Encoded protein: CASSEYGTEYGYTF.

The chain couples TRBV11-3 to TRBJ2-1; TRBD1 matches 7 bases. Germline CDR1 is SGHNT and CDR2 is YENEEA. After removal of 1 base from V and 6 bases from J, the junction contained 6 bases not matched to a gene. The CDR3 length is 15 residues. CDR3 nucleotide sequence: TGTGCCAGCAGCTTAGGCGACAGGGTACTCAATGAGCAGTTCTTC. Its protein is CASSLGDRVLNEQFF.

V and J are TRBV7-2 and TRBJ2-1; D remains ambiguous. The germline CDR1 and CDR2 sequences are SGHTA and FQGNSA. V lost 0 bases and J lost 3, with 12 bases in between. The CDR3 is 16 residues long. In DNA, the CDR3 is TGTGCCAGCAGCTTAGCATTAACACGTTACTACAATGAGCAGTTCTTC. It codes for CASSLALTRYYNEQFF.

In DNA form, the CDR3 reads TGTGCCAGCAACACAGGGGGCTCTGGGGCCAACGTCCTGACTTTC. Its translation is CASNTGGSGANVLTF. The chain has TRBV28 and TRBJ2-6, with 8 bases fitting TRBD1. V lost 7 bases, J lost 0 bases, and 2 bases stayed unmatched. Germline values: CDR1 MDHEN, CDR2 SYDVKM. The CDR3 is made up of 15 amino acids.

The chain joins TRBV2 to TRBJ1-5, with D perhaps matching TRBD1 (5 bases). The germline V gene encodes CDR1 SNHLY and CDR2 FYNNEI. With 9 bases removed from V and 2 bases from J, the gap between germline ends came to 14 bases. The CDR3 loop spans 14 amino acids. The CDR3 bases are TGTGCCAGGGGGGAGGGCAGGGGCAATCAGCCCCAGCATTTT. Translation: CARGEGRGNQPQHF. Filled out from reference TRBV2 and TRBJ1-5, the complete variable domain reads EPEVTQTPSHQVTQMGQEVILRCVPISNHLYFYWYRQILGQKVEFLVSFYNNEISEKSEIFDDQFSVERPDGSNFTLKIRSTKLEDSAMYFCARGEGRGNQPQHFGDGTRLSIL.

The J gene is TRBJ2-5, the V gene TRBV14; 8 bases line up with TRBD2. The CDR3 is 15 residues long. The V segment lost 0 bases and the J segment 7 bases; nucleotides outside the gene matches: 7. The germline gives CDR1 SGHDN, CDR2 FVKESK. CDR3 nucleotides: TGTGCCAGCAGCCAAGACGGGGGGGTTCAGGGGACCCAGTACTTC. Translated: CASSQDGGVQGTQYF. Using reference TRBV14 and TRBJ2-5 for the parts outside the CDR3, the full variable domain is EAGVTQFPSHSVIEKGQTVTLRCDPISGHDNLYWYRRVMGKEIKFLLHFVKESKQDESGMPNNRFLAERTGGTYSTLKVQPAELEDSGVYFCASSQDGGVQGTQYFGPGTRLLVL.

The chain carries TRBV29-1 and TRBJ2-3, with 13 nucleotides matching TRBD2. Germline CDR1 SQVTM, CDR2 ANQGSEA. The CDR3 loop spans 14 amino acids. The CDR3 DNA reads TGCACAGGACTAGCGGGAGAAAGCACAGATACGCAGTATTTT. It specifies CTGLAGESTDTQYF.

This clone appeared once. J is TRBJ1-1 and V is TRBV28, with TRBD1 identical over 9 bases. The CDR3 loop spans 14 amino acids. The germline V gene has CDR1 MDHEN and CDR2 SYDVKM. The J segment lost 0 bases and the V segment lost 8 bases, leaving 4 bases of the junction unmatched. CDR3 coding DNA: TGTGCCAGCGAACAGGGGGCTCTGAACACTGAAGCTTTCTTT. As protein: CASEQGALNTEAFF.

The chain carries TRBV2 and TRBJ2-5, with TRBD2 matching over 13 bases. In germline, CDR1 is SNHLY, CDR2 FYNNEI. V was clipped by 6 bases and J by 4 bases; unmatched bases: 14. The CDR3 sequence is 18 residues long. CDR3 DNA sequence: TGTGCCAGCAGGGCAGGACTAGCGGGAGCAGTTGGTCGAGAGACCCAGTACTTC. Its translation is CASRAGLAGAVGRETQYF.

This chain links TRBV4-3 with TRBJ2-7, with D perhaps TRBD1 (6 bases). The CDR3 contains 14 residues. The germline CDR1 and CDR2 sequences are LGHNA and YSLEER. V was pared by 2 bases and J by 3 bases, with 11 bases between. CDR3 coding DNA: TGCGCCAGCAGCCAAAGCACAGGGAACTACGAGCAGTACTTC. Protein: CASSQSTGNYEQYF.

A remark on this clone: At one end, the junction sequence differs from germline, possibly due to a read error. The genes are TRBV18 and TRBJ2-1; 8 positions match TRBD2. Germline V gene data show CDR1 as KGHSH and CDR2 as LQKENI. The CDR3 covers 16 residues. CDR3 amino acids: CASSPQRGPSYNEQFF. In nucleotides, the CDR3 is TGTGCCAGCTCCCCACAGCGGGGGCCCTCCTACAATGAGCAGTTCTTC.